A single sample gave rise to the 11 T cell receptor beta chains below, sequenced in a study of blood T cell repertoires in COVID-19. Generated by immunoSEQ multiplex PCR, the TCRdb table keeps only in-frame clones and is missing some. The table has 210,000 or so clones, 89% seen once. The specimen sequenced was peripheral blood. The receptors come from a woman between 35 and 50 years old with acute or convalescent COVID-19.

This chain uses TRBV21-1 with TRBJ2-1; the table's D call, TRBD2, was not checked against the DNA. TRBV21-1 is described as a pseudogene. The CDR3 covers 14 residues. This CDR3 is CASSNGSRVDEQFF. The CDR3 DNA is TGTGCCAGCAGCAACGGGAGCAGGGTGGATGAGCAGTTCTTC.

The chain joins TRBV4-1 to TRBJ1-2, with 8 nucleotides matching TRBD1. With V trimmed by 4 bases and J by 3 bases, 10 bases remained unmatched. This CDR3 region has 16 residues. Germline CDR1 MGHRA, CDR2 YSYEKL. CDR3 residues: CASSPNSDRADYGYTF. The CDR3 nucleotides read TGCGCCAGCAGCCCTAACTCGGACAGGGCCGACTATGGCTACACCTTC.

The rearrangement links TRBV9 to TRBJ1-3; 8 bases map to TRBD1. After removal of 4 bases from V and 4 bases from J, the junction contained 7 bases not matched to a gene. This CDR3 has 15 amino acids. CDR1 is SGDLS and CDR2 is YYNGEE in the germline V gene. CDR3 loop: CASSPDRGSGNTIYF. The CDR3 region has the DNA TGTGCCAGCAGCCCTGACAGGGGATCCGGAAACACCATATATTTT.

This clone has only a few counts. The rearrangement joins TRBV6-4 to TRBJ2-3; TRBD2 matches at 9 bases. CDR1 is MRHNA and CDR2 is SNTAGT in the germline V gene. The V segment lost 0 bases and the J segment 5 bases; nucleotides outside the gene matches: 3. This CDR3 has 15 residues. CDR3 sequence: CASSDSRGGGDTQYF. The DNA for the CDR3 is TGTGCCAGCAGTGACTCGCGGGGGGGCGGAGATACGCAGTATTTT.

This chain's CDR3 is CASSAPNRASVNTQYF. CDR3 DNA: TGTGCCAGCAGCGCCCCTAATCGAGCCTCCGTGAATACGCAGTATTTT. The gene calls are TRBV9 and TRBJ2-3; D is ambiguous. The CDR3 runs to 16 residues. V was cut by 3 bases and J by 7 bases, with 21 bases left in between. The germline gives CDR1 SGDLS, CDR2 YYNGEE.

The gene calls are TRBV6-2 or TRBV6-3 and TRBJ2-1; unclear D gene. Germline CDR1 is MNHEY and CDR2 is SVGEGT. V was trimmed by 5 bases and J by 4 bases, leaving 12 bases between them. There are 14 residues in the CDR3. Written as DNA, the CDR3 is TGTGCCAGCAGTACCACACTACCGTACAATGAGCAGTTCTTC. This gives the protein CASSTTLPYNEQFF.

This clone was seen once. V is TRBV4-1 and J is TRBJ1-1; D gene ambiguous. CDR1 is MGHRA and CDR2 is YSYEKL in the germline V gene. V was pared by 1 base and J by 5 bases, with 17 bases between. The CDR3 runs to 16 residues. Here the CDR3 DNA reads TGCGCCAGCAGCCAAGCGATTGGAGTCCCTCGGACTGAAGCTTTCTTT. Translation: CASSQAIGVPRTEAFF.

The genes are TRBV7-8 and TRBJ2-2, with 10 bases aligning to TRBD2. Germline assignment: CDR1 SGHVS and CDR2 FQNEAQ. This CDR3 contains 17 residues. The J segment lost 3 bases and the V segment lost 2 bases, leaving 6 bases of the junction unmatched. Here the CDR3 reads CASSLLAGESDTGELFF. CDR3 DNA sequence: TGTGCCAGCAGCTTACTAGCGGGGGAGAGTGACACCGGGGAGCTGTTTTTT.

The rearrangement joins TRBV24-1 to TRBJ1-2, with a tentative D call TRBD1 (5 bases). CDR3 length equals 12 residues. The V gene lost 11 bases and the J gene lost 7 bases, with 16 bases spanning the gap. Per the germline V gene, CDR1 is KGHDR and CDR2 is SFDVKD. Here the CDR3 DNA reads TGTGCCAGCAGCCCAGGCGGGGGTGGCTACACCTTC. It is translated as CASSPGGGGYTF.

This clone came up a few times. The chain has TRBV5-1 and TRBJ1-5; 8 bases align to TRBD1. Germline V gives CDR1 SGHRS, CDR2 YFSETQ. The junction had 5 bases not matched to a gene; V was cut back by 2 bases and J by 4 bases. The CDR3 is 15 amino acids. DNA of the CDR3: TGCGCCAGCAGCTTCGGGGGACAGGCGAATCAGCCCCAGCATTTT. This codes for CASSFGGQANQPQHF.

This clone came up a few times. The J gene is TRBJ1-3, the V gene TRBV4-1; D call uncertain. CDR3 length: 14 residues. Trimming removed 0 bases from V and 1 base from J, with 4 bases in between. CDR1 and CDR2 (germline): MGHRA, YSYEKL. The DNA of the CDR3 is TGCGCCAGCAGCCAAGAGTATTCTGGAAACACCATATATTTT. Translated: CASSQEYSGNTIYF.